A selection of T cell receptor beta chains follows, all from one sample in a study of T cell responses to AZD1222 COVID-19 vaccine. Sequencing was performed with immunoSEQ multiplex PCR; in TCRdb, only in-frame clones are kept and a portion is missing. The repertoire holds 200,000 or so clones, around 92% seen once, with more than 9% in the top ten. Sequencing used peripheral blood, obtained on day 0 of AZD1222 vaccination. Source of these receptors: an adult in good health. The CDR3 runs from the conserved cysteine through the conserved F or W. A D gene is named only where the DNA matches it firmly. Clone sizes are given selectively: once, few, many, or a class where the clone is expanded.

j_call clone_size v_call d_call cdr3_aa cdr3_nt
TRBJ2-7 . TRBV6-5 TRBD1 CASSYGTGTEQYF TGTGCCAGCAGTTACGGGACAGGGACAGAGCAGTACTTC
TRBJ1-1 . TRBV19 . CASSRWEPSDTEAFF TGTGCCAGTTCGAGGTGGGAACCGTCGGACACTGAAGCTTTCTTT
TRBJ1-6 . TRBV11-2 . CASSSGPGEGNSPLHF TGTGCCAGCAGCTCAGGCCCCGGGGAGGGGAATTCACCCCTCCACTTT
TRBJ2-1 . TRBV24-1 . CATSEADYNNEQFF TGTGCCACCAGTGAGGCGGACTACAACAATGAGCAGTTCTTC
TRBJ2-7 . TRBV11-2 TRBD2 CASSSGASGNYEQYF TGTGCCAGCAGCTCGGGGGCTAGCGGGAACTACGAGCAGTACTTC
TRBJ2-2 . TRBV12-3/TRBV12-4 . CASTLGTGELFF TGTGCCAGCACCCTAGGAACCGGGGAGCTGTTTTTT
TRBJ1-6 . TRBV19 . CASSFRDASNSPLHF TGTGCCAGTAGCTTCCGGGACGCTAGTAATTCACCCCTCCACTTT
TRBJ1-2 . TRBV5-1 TRBD1 CASSTGALYGYTF TGCGCCAGCAGCACAGGGGCCCTCTATGGCTACACCTTC
TRBJ1-1 . TRBV5-6 TRBD1 CASSSLDRENTEAFF TGTGCCAGCAGCTCCTTGGACAGGGAGAACACTGAAGCTTTCTTT
TRBJ1-4 . TRBV7-9 . CASSLGEGEGEKLFF TGTGCCAGCAGCTTAGGGGAAGGGGAAGGGGAAAAACTGTTTTTT
TRBJ1-6 . TRBV4-3 TRBD1 CASSPGTGGSYNSPLHF TGCGCCAGCAGCCCCGGGACAGGGGGCTCCTATAATTCACCCCTCCACTTT
TRBJ2-7 . TRBV6-5 TRBD1 CASSLTGQHFYEQYF TGTGCCAGCAGTTTAACGGGACAGCATTTCTACGAGCAGTACTTC
TRBJ1-2 . TRBV5-4 . CASSSARAGDYGYTF TGTGCCAGCAGCTCCGCCCGGGCTGGAGACTATGGCTACACCTTC
TRBJ1-1 . TRBV29-1 TRBD1 CSVGDRAGEAFF TGCAGCGTTGGGGACAGGGCTGGTGAAGCTTTCTTT
TRBJ2-1 . TRBV2 . CASRGERSMNGPSNEQFF TGTGCCAGCAGGGGGGAAAGGAGTATGAACGGCCCTAGCAATGAGCAGTTCTTC
TRBJ2-7 . TRBV10-3 . CAIKSGRIDEQYF TGTGCCATCAAATCGGGGAGGATCGACGAGCAGTACTTC
TRBJ1-4 . TRBV27 TRBD1 CASSQNRDSATNEKLFF TGTGCCAGCAGTCAGAACCGGGACAGCGCAACTAATGAAAAACTGTTTTTT
TRBJ1-5 . TRBV24-1 . CATSGYRDQPQHF TGTGCCACCAGTGGATACAGGGATCAGCCCCAGCATTTT
TRBJ1-1 . TRBV6-5 TRBD1 CASSYSGGSKAFF TGTGCCAGCAGTTACTCAGGGGGCTCGAAGGCTTTCTTT
TRBJ1-2 . TRBV19 . CASSISTANYGYTF TGTGCCAGTAGTATATCGACAGCGAACTATGGCTACACCTTC
TRBJ1-5 . TRBV7-2 . CASSLYSYSNQPQHF TGTGCCAGCAGCTTATACAGCTATAGCAATCAGCCCCAGCATTTT
TRBJ1-2 . TRBV15 . CATSRGRRDDHNYGYTF TGTGCCACCAGCCGGGGACGGAGAGACGATCATAACTATGGCTACACCTTC
TRBJ1-2 . TRBV5-1 . CASSQARGELNYGYTF TGCGCCAGCAGCCAGGCGAGGGGAGAACTTAACTATGGCTACACCTTC
TRBJ1-6 . TRBV7-8 TRBD1 CASSGGSGTGASPLHF TGTGCCAGCAGCGGAGGGTCCGGGACAGGGGCGTCACCCCTCCACTTT
TRBJ1-1 once TRBV6-4 . CASRTGTEAFF TGTGCCAGCCGCACCGGAACTGAAGCTTTCTTT
TRBJ1-1 . TRBV6-2/TRBV6-3 . CASSGGTTEAFF TGTGCCAGCAGCGGAGGGACCACTGAAGCTTTCTTT
TRBJ2-3 . TRBV5-1 TRBD2 CASSLAGGRAGDTQYF TGCGCCAGCAGCTTGGCCGGTGGGAGGGCCGGAGATACGCAGTATTTT
TRBJ2-1 . TRBV14 . CASSQGRYEQFF TGTGCCAGCAGCCAAGGCCGGTATGAGCAGTTCTTC
TRBJ1-4 . TRBV7-9 . CASGTQGSRDEKLFF TGTGCCAGCGGCACCCAGGGGTCACGGGATGAAAAACTGTTTTTT